This T cell receptor beta chain was documented in a study of blood T cell repertoires in COVID-19. Study background: PBMCs, B-cell-depleted T cells, or T cells were the source of the cDNA or gDNA that made up the material.

Data came from immunoSEQ multiplex PCR; TCRdb stores just in-frame clones and leaves some out. The sample has about 320,000 clones; roughly 87% are singletons. With 4 bases removed from V and 13 bases from J, the gap between germline ends came to 8 bases. Germline CDR1 SGHAT, CDR2 FQNNGV. CDR3 length: 11 residues. Two consecutive negative NP/OP PCR tests, clearance, or resolved symptoms defined Cohort 3 recovery. This clonotype originated in a woman under 30 who had recovered from COVID-19. V gene TRBV11-2 combines with J gene TRBJ1-6; D gene unclear. The specimen was PBMCs or T cells enriched from blood (not recorded which). This CDR3 is CASSSTRPLHF. The DNA for the CDR3 is TGTGCCAGCAGCTCCACTCGGCCCCTCCACTTT. Full variable domain (missing parts from reference TRBV11-2 and TRBJ1-6): EAGVAQSPRYKIIEKRQSVAFWCNPISGHATLYWYQQILGQGPKLLIQFQNNGVVDDSQLPKDRFSAERLKGVDSTLKIQPAKLEDSAVYLCASSSTRPLHFGNGTRLTVT.